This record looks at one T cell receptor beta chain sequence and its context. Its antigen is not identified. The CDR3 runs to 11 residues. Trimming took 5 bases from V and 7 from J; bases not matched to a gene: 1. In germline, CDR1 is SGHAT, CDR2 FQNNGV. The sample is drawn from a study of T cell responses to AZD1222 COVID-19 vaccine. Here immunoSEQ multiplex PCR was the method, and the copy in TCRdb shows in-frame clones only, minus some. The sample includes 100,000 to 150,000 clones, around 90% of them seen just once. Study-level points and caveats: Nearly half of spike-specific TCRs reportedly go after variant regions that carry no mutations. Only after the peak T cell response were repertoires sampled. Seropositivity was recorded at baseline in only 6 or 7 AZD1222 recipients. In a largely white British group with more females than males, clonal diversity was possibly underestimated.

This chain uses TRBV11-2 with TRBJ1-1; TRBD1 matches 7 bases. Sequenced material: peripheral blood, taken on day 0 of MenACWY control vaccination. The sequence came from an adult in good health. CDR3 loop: CASSRQGEAFF. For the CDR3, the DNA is TGTGCCAGCAGCAGACAGGGTGAAGCTTTCTTT.